The 11 T cell receptor beta chains reported below all come from one sample, sequenced in a study of cytomegalovirus exposure and HLA in healthy donors. The primer mix had 60 Vbeta and 13 Jbeta primers. This table comes from immunoSEQ multiplex PCR, and its TCRdb copy is limited to in-frame clones, with some not included. The table includes 100,000 to 120,000 clones, roughly 13% detected once. Material: PBMCs. All receptors derive from a man in his forties or fifties in good health and CMV-seropositive.

The rearrangement links TRBV7-9 to TRBJ1-1, with D possibly being TRBD1 (5 bases). The V gene's germline CDR1 is SEHNR and CDR2 FQNEAQ (reference sequence). V shed 1 base and J shed 5 bases, with 14 bases lying between them. This CDR3 region has 15 residues. The CDR3 reads CASSLVPGQKTEAFF. CDR3 in DNA: TGTGCCAGCAGCTTAGTGCCAGGGCAGAAAACTGAAGCTTTCTTT.

This clone was counted at least ten times. This chain uses TRBV6-4 with TRBJ2-7; TRBD2 matches 8 bases. Germline V gives CDR1 MRHNA, CDR2 SNTAGT. V lost 8 bases to trimming and J lost 2 bases; unmatched junction nucleotides: 14. CDR3 length: 16 amino acids. The CDR3 protein is CASSREERETAYEQYF. CDR3 sequence (DNA): TGTGCCAGCTCGCGCGAGGAGCGGGAGACAGCCTACGAGCAGTACTTC.

This clone was seen only a few times. The V call is TRBV9, the J call TRBJ1-5; possible D gene TRBD1, 5 bases. CDR3 length equals 14 residues. The germline V gene has CDR1 SGDLS and CDR2 YYNGEE. The germline V and J ends were trimmed by 3 bases and 7 bases, with 14 bases remaining between them. CDR3 sequence reads: CASSARGGSQPQHF. The CDR3 DNA reads TGTGCCAGCAGCGCTCGGGGGGGGAGCCAGCCCCAGCATTTT.

In its sample, this clone was seen a few times. This sequence joins TRBV7-6 and TRBJ2-1; maybe TRBD1 (5 bases). Germline V gene data show CDR1 as SGHVS and CDR2 as FNYEAQ. CDR3 size: 15 residues. The V end lost 1 base, the J end lost 3 bases, and 10 bases lay between the germline ends. The CDR3 reads CASSLEQGRYNEQFF. The DNA for the CDR3 is TGTGCCAGCAGCTTAGAGCAGGGCCGCTACAATGAGCAGTTCTTC.

CDR3 nucleotides: TGTGCCAGCAGCCAGGACAGGGGGCCAGATACGCAGTATTTT. Translated: CASSQDRGPDTQYF. The V gene is TRBV7-6, the J gene TRBJ2-3; 11 positions match TRBD1. CDR3 length equals 14 residues. The J segment lost 4 bases and the V segment lost 5 bases, leaving 2 bases of the junction unmatched. Germline loops: CDR1 SGHVS, CDR2 FNYEAQ.

The gene calls are TRBV7-9 and TRBJ2-7, with a tentative D call TRBD2 (6 bases). CDR1 and CDR2 (germline): SEHNR, FQNEAQ (reference sequence). The CDR3 has 14 amino acids. The germline V and J ends were trimmed by 5 bases and 1 base, with 12 bases remaining between them. The CDR3 DNA reads TGTGCCAGCAGCCCAAGCCGGGGGTCCTACGAGCAGTACTTC. Protein product: CASSPSRGSYEQYF.

This clone was seen a handful of times. This chain connects TRBV5-4 to TRBJ2-7; TRBD1 aligns across 7 bases. Germline CDR1 SGHNT, CDR2 YYREEE (reference sequence). With V trimmed by 4 bases and J by 0 bases, 10 bases remained unmatched. There are 16 residues in the CDR3. CDR3: CASSLDKGQTSYEQYF. DNA of the CDR3: TGTGCCAGCAGCCTAGATAAGGGACAGACCTCCTACGAGCAGTACTTC.

This clone was seen a few times. V and J are TRBV5-1 and TRBJ2-1; possible D gene TRBD1, 5 bases. In germline, CDR1 is SGHRS, CDR2 YFSETQ. The CDR3 runs to 13 residues. V was clipped by 3 bases and J by 12 bases, with 16 bases between them. CDR3 loop: CASSSHSGRVQFF. The CDR3 nucleotides read TGCGCCAGCAGCTCCCATTCAGGCAGGGTGCAGTTCTTC.

The rearrangement uses TRBV19 and TRBJ2-1; D might be TRBD2 (5 bases). CDR3 size: 16 residues. CDR1 is LNHDA and CDR2 is SQIVND in the germline V gene (reference sequence). V was pared by 1 base and J by 0 bases, with 10 bases between. For the CDR3, the DNA is TGTGCCAGTAGTATAGTTCCGGGGAGCTCCTACAATGAGCAGTTCTTC. Translated, it gives CASSIVPGSSYNEQFF.

This clone was detected only a few times. The genes are TRBV18 and TRBJ2-7, with D possibly being TRBD1 (5 bases). CDR1 and CDR2 (germline): KGHSH, LQKENI. There are 14 residues in the CDR3. V was clipped by 3 bases and J by 3 bases, with 12 bases between them. The CDR3 DNA reads as TGTGCCAGCTCACCCCAAGACAGAGACTACGAGCAGTACTTC. It is translated as CASSPQDRDYEQYF.

This clone showed up just a few times. The chain links TRBV10-2 to TRBJ1-6; 9 nucleotides agree with TRBD1. Germline V gene data show CDR1 as WSHSY and CDR2 as SAAADI. This CDR3 region has 17 residues. V trimming: 0 bases; J trimming: 10 bases; junction bases outside the gene matches: 10. CDR3 nucleotide sequence: TGCGCCAGCAGTGAGTCGGGACAGGGAAGTTTCTGGTCACCCCTCCACTTT. This encodes CASSESGQGSFWSPLHF.